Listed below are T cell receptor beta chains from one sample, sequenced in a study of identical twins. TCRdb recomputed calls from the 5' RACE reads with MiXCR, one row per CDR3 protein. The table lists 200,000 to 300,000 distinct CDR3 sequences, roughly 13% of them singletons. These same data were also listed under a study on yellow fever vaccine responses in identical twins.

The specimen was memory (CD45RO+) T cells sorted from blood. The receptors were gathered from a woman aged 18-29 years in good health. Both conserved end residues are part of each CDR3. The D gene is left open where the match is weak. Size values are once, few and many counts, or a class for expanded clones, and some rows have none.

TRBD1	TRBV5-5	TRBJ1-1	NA	CASSFLGQGTEAFF	TGTGCCAGCAGCTTCTTGGGACAGGGTACTGAAGCTTTCTTT
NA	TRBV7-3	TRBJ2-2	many	CASSIDGTGELFF	TGTGCCAGCAGCATCGACGGAACCGGGGAGCTGTTTTTT
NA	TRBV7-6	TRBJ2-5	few	CASRPYQETQYF	TGTGCCAGCCGGCCGTACCAAGAGACCCAGTACTTC
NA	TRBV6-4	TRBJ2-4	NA	CASTRPLAKNIQYF	TGTGCCAGCACCAGGCCGTTAGCCAAAAACATTCAGTACTTC
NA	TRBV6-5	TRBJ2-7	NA	CASSYSGDSYEQYF	TGTGCCAGCAGTTACTCAGGGGATTCCTACGAGCAGTACTTC
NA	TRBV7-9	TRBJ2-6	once	CASKPVGSSGANVLTF	TGTGCCAGCAAACCGGTGGGTAGCTCTGGGGCCAACGTCCTGACTTTC
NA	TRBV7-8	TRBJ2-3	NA	CASSLFAGLGDTQYF	TGTGCCAGCAGCTTGTTCGCAGGTTTGGGAGATACGCAGTATTTT
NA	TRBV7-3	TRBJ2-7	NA	CASSLNPSYEQYF	TGTGCCAGCAGCTTAAACCCCAGCTACGAGCAGTACTTC
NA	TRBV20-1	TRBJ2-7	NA	CSARDWDEQYF	TGCAGTGCTAGAGATTGGGACGAGCAGTACTTC
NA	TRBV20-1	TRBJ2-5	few	CSALGYQETQYF	TGCAGTGCCTTAGGATACCAAGAGACCCAGTACTTC
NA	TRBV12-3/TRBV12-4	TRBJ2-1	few	CASSLVARNEQFF	TGTGCCAGCAGTTTAGTAGCTAGGAATGAGCAGTTCTTC
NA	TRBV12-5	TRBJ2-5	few	CASGSSVGMGQETQYF	TGTGCTAGTGGTTCTAGTGTCGGGATGGGACAAGAGACCCAGTACTTC
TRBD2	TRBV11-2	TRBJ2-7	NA	CASRPWGLAGGKGNEQYF	TGTGCCAGCCGACCTTGGGGACTAGCGGGAGGGAAAGGGAACGAGCAGTACTTC
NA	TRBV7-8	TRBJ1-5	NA	CASSPRSGLNQPQHF	TGTGCCAGCAGCCCCCGGAGCGGGCTCAATCAGCCCCAGCATTTT
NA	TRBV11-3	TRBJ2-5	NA	CASSLDEGTQYF	TGTGCCAGCAGCTTAGATGAAGGGACCCAGTACTTC
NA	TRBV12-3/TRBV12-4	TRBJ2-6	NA	CASSFKRVTTGANVLTF	TGTGCCAGCAGTTTTAAGAGGGTCACTACTGGGGCCAACGTCCTGACTTTC
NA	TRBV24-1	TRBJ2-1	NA	CATSDTGPGSYNEQFF	TGTGCCACCAGTGATACGGGCCCGGGGTCTTACAATGAGCAGTTCTTC
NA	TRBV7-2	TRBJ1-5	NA	CASSLRQAQPQHF	TGTGCCAGCAGCTTAAGACAGGCCCAGCCCCAGCATTTT
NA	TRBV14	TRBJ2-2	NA	CASSQLTGGELFF	TGTGCCAGCAGCCAACTTACGGGCGGGGAGCTGTTTTTT
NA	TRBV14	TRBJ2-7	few	CASSQAQGRAEQYF	TGTGCCAGCAGCCAAGCCCAGGGAAGGGCCGAGCAGTACTTC
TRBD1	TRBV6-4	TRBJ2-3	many	CASGPQGDTDTQYF	TGTGCCAGCGGACCCCAGGGGGACACAGATACGCAGTATTTT
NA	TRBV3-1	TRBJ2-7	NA	CASSLRQLSYEQYF	TGTGCCAGCAGCCTACGACAGCTATCCTACGAGCAGTACTTC
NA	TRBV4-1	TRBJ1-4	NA	CASSDGQGGEKLFF	TGCGCCAGCAGCGACGGGCAGGGCGGCGAAAAACTGTTTTTT
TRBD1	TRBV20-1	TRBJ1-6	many	CSARRTGLSSPLHF	TGCAGTGCTCGGCGGACAGGATTGAGTTCACCCCTCCACTTT